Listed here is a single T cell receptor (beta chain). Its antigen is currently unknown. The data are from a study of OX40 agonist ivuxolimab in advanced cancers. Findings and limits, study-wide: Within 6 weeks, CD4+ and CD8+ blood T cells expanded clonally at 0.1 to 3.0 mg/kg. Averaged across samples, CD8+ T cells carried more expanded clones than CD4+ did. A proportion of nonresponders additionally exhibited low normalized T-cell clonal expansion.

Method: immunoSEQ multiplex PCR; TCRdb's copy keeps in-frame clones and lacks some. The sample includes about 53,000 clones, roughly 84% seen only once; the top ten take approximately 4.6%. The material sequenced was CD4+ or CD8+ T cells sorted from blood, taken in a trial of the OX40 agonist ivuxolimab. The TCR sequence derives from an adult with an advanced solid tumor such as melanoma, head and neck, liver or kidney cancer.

The CDR3 loop is CASSVGLADGSYEQYF. The CDR3 DNA is TGTGCCAGCAGCGTGGGTCTAGCGGACGGGTCGTACGAGCAGTACTTC. This sequence joins TRBV9 and TRBJ2-7; 7 nucleotides line up with TRBD2. The V gene end was trimmed by 2 bases and the J gene end by 4 bases; junction bases not matched to a gene: 12. The V gene's germline CDR1 is SGDLS and CDR2 YYNGEE. The CDR3 loop spans 16 amino acids.